This T cell receptor beta chain was identified during a study of glioma-infiltrating T cells after dendritic cell vaccination. Clones were sequenced by immunoSEQ multiplex PCR, and TCRdb holds only the in-frame ones, with some missing. This table has 93,000 or so clones, 80% to 90% appearing once. The TCR was taken from a human donor with glioblastoma. The sample consisted of blood, taken before dendritic cell vaccination.

This chain's CDR3 is CAISRGQGDTEAFF. The CDR3 DNA is TGTGCCATCAGTAGAGGACAGGGGGACACTGAAGCTTTCTTT. V is TRBV10-3 and J is TRBJ1-1, with 10 bases matching TRBD1. The germline CDR1 and CDR2 sequences are ENHRY and SYGVKD. V lost 5 bases and J lost 3; bases outside the gene matches: 3. The CDR3 covers 14 residues.